Below are 16 T cell receptor beta chains sequenced from a single sample in a study of blood T cell repertoires in COVID-19. TCRdb keeps only in-frame clones here, not all; method: immunoSEQ multiplex PCR. The sample has more than 250,000 clones, roughly 88% seen once. Specimen: peripheral blood. The source of these receptors is a woman in her 30s with COVID-19, enrolled during active disease.

The genes are TRBV7-9 and TRBJ2-5, with TRBD1 as a possible D gene (6 bases). CDR1 SEHNR and CDR2 FQNEAQ come from the germline V gene (reference sequence). The CDR3 runs to 14 residues. V shed 7 bases and J shed 2 bases, with 14 bases lying between them. CDR3 in amino acids: CASTPGHQQETQYF. As DNA, the CDR3 is TGTGCCAGCACCCCGGGACACCAACAAGAGACCCAGTACTTC.

This rearrangement joins TRBV4-2 to TRBJ1-2; tentatively, D is TRBD1 (6 bases). Germline CDR1 LGHNA, CDR2 YNFKEQ. The germline V and J ends were trimmed by 0 bases and 5 bases, with 10 bases remaining between them. The CDR3 extends over 14 amino acids. CDR3 nucleotides: TGTGCCAGCAGCCAAGATGCAGGGGAGTATGGCTACACCTTC. This translates into CASSQDAGEYGYTF.

The CDR3 loop reads CASSSQGLYNEQFF. CDR3 DNA: TGTGCCAGCAGTTCTCAGGGACTTTACAATGAGCAGTTCTTC. The chain uses TRBV6-5 and TRBJ2-1; D might be TRBD2 (6 bases). The germline gives CDR1 MNHEY, CDR2 SVGAGI. V was pared by 4 bases and J by 4 bases, with 11 bases between. The CDR3 is 14 amino acids.

In regard to this clone: The sample has other DNA sequences that encode this CDR3 too. The chain employs TRBV7-9 and TRBJ1-1, with a possible D match to TRBD1 (5 bases). Germline-derived CDR1 and CDR2 are SEHNR and FQNEAQ (reference sequence). CDR3 length equals 13 residues. Trimming left V 3 bases short and J 1 base short, with 6 bases between. The CDR3 DNA sequence: TGTGCCAGCAGCTTCGGGGGGAACACTGAAGCTTTCTTT. Its protein is CASSFGGNTEAFF.

The chain carries TRBV5-8 and TRBJ2-3, with 9 bases matching TRBD1. The CDR3 contains 17 residues. J was trimmed by 1 base and V by 4 bases; bases with no gene match: 10. Germline V lookup: CDR1 SGHTS, CDR2 YDEGEE. CDR3 in amino acids: CASSRNRGQLGTDTQYF. In nucleotides, the CDR3 is TGTGCCAGCAGCCGAAACAGGGGGCAGTTAGGCACAGATACGCAGTATTTT. Based on the CDR3 plus reference TRBV5-8 and TRBJ2-3, the full variable domain is EAGVTQSPTHLIKTRGQQATLRCSPISGHTSVYWYQQALGLGLQFLLWYDEGEERNRGNFPPRFSGRQFPNYSSELNVNALELEDSALYLCASSRNRGQLGTDTQYFGPGTRLTVL.

The chain has TRBV19 and TRBJ1-2; tentatively, D is TRBD1 (5 bases). Trimming left V 9 bases short and J 7 bases short, with 9 bases between. Germline lookup yields CDR1 LNHDA and CDR2 SQIVND (reference sequence). This CDR3 comprises 10 residues. The CDR3, as DNA: TGTGCCAGGCTCGACAGTGGCTACACCTTC. Its translation is CARLDSGYTF.

The rearrangement joins TRBV7-6 to TRBJ2-1; 7 bases map to TRBD2. Losses at the gene ends were 1 base for V and 10 bases for J; bases not matched to a gene: 4. CDR1 SGHVS and CDR2 FNYEAQ come from the germline V gene. The CDR3 has 13 amino acids. In nucleotides, the CDR3 is TGTGCCAGCAGCTTAGTGACTAGCCGGGAGCAGTTCTTC. It translates to CASSLVTSREQFF.

V is TRBV7-9 and J is TRBJ1-2; D gene uncertain. Germline V lookup: CDR1 SEHNR, CDR2 FQNEAQ (reference sequence). The V end was cut by 4 bases, the J end by 4 bases, with 7 bases between. The CDR3 consists of 12 residues. CDR3 loop: CASSSRSYGYTF. The DNA for the CDR3 is TGTGCCAGCAGCTCCAGGTCCTATGGCTACACCTTC. Combining the CDR3 with reference TRBV7-9 and TRBJ1-2 gives the whole variable domain DTGVSQNPRHKITKRGQNVTFRCDPISEHNRLYWYRQTLGQGPEFLTYFQNEAQLEKSRLLSDRFSAERPKGSFSTLEIQRTEQGDSAMYLCASSSRSYGYTFGSGTRLTVV.

This clone was counted a single time. The V and J genes are TRBV7-6 and TRBJ1-1; perhaps TRBD1 as D (6 bases). The V end lost 5 bases, the J end lost 6 bases, and 13 bases lay between the germline ends. Germline V gene lookup returns CDR1 SGHVS and CDR2 FNYEAQ. CDR3 length equals 13 residues. CDR3 nucleotide sequence: TGTGCCAGCAGCCGATCACAGGGCTCTGAAGCTTTCTTT. It specifies CASSRSQGSEAFF.

The V gene is TRBV3-1 (or the pseudogene TRBV3-2), the J gene TRBJ1-5, with D perhaps TRBD1 (6 bases). CDR1 is LGHDT, CDR2 YNNKEL, per germline (reference sequence). This CDR3 contains 15 residues. V was trimmed by 3 bases and J by 0 bases, leaving 9 bases between them. CDR3 residues: CASSHSRGSNQPQHF. The DNA for the CDR3 is TGTGCCAGCAGCCACAGCAGGGGTAGCAATCAGCCCCAGCATTTT.

The gene calls are TRBV28 and TRBJ1-1; the D gene is possibly TRBD1 (5 bases). Germline values: CDR1 MDHEN, CDR2 SYDVKM. V lost 7 bases and J lost 0, with 9 bases in between. This CDR3 is built from 13 residues. The CDR3 DNA follows: TGTGCCAGCACGACAGATATGAACACTGAAGCTTTCTTT. Protein: CASTTDMNTEAFF.

This rearrangement joins TRBV12-3 or TRBV12-4 to TRBJ1-1; TRBD1 might be the D (5 bases). This CDR3 region has 13 residues. The V gene lost 2 bases and the J gene lost 5 bases, with 9 bases spanning the gap. DNA of the CDR3: TGTGCCAGCAGTTTAACCCAGGGTACTGAAGCTTTCTTT. It specifies CASSLTQGTEAFF.

The V and J genes are TRBV3-1 (or the pseudogene TRBV3-2) and TRBJ1-6, with D unclear. There are 16 residues in the CDR3. Trimming took 1 base from V and 6 from J, leaving 13 bases between them. Germline lookup yields CDR1 LGHDT and CDR2 YNNKEL (reference sequence). In DNA form, the CDR3 reads TGTGCCAGCAGCCAAGCGGGAGGGAAGGGTAATTCACCCCTCCACTTT. Encoded protein: CASSQAGGKGNSPLHF.

This clone came up once. The chain recombines TRBV6-5 with TRBJ1-6; no reliable D call. CDR1 is MNHEY and CDR2 is SVGAGI in the germline V gene. V was clipped by 10 bases and J by 7 bases, with 20 bases between them. The CDR3 covers 15 residues. CDR3 sequence (DNA): TGTGCCACCGAACCGATAGCCGGTTTGAATTCACCCCTCCACTTT. As protein: CATEPIAGLNSPLHF.

V usage is TRBV18 and J usage is TRBJ1-2, with TRBD1 matching 12 bases. This CDR3 has 16 residues. Germline-derived CDR1 and CDR2 are KGHSH and LQKENI. J was trimmed by 2 bases and V by 4 bases; bases with no gene match: 5. The CDR3 region is CASSQGTGGQNYGYTF. Here the CDR3 DNA reads TGTGCCAGCTCACAGGGGACAGGGGGCCAAAACTATGGCTACACCTTC.

The chain carries TRBV19 and TRBJ1-5; TRBD1 aligns across 7 bases. Germline-derived CDR1 and CDR2 are LNHDA and SQIVND (reference sequence). The CDR3 covers 14 residues. The junction had 9 bases not matched to a gene; V was cut back by 7 bases and J by 6 bases. CDR3: CASTNRGGGQPQHF. The CDR3 DNA follows: TGTGCCAGTACTAACAGGGGCGGTGGTCAGCCCCAGCATTTT. Full variable domain (missing parts from reference TRBV19 and TRBJ1-5): DGGITQSPKYLFRKEGQNVTLSCEQNLNHDAMYWYRQDPGQGLRLIYYSQIVNDFQKGDIAEGYSVSREKKESFPLTVTSAQKNPTAFYLCASTNRGGGQPQHFGDGTRLSIL.